These T cell receptor beta chains were read from a single sample in a study of T cells in Graves' hyperthyroidism and ophthalmopathy. TCRdb reanalysed the multiplex PCR reads using MiXCR and keeps one entry per CDR3 protein. The sample comprises approximately 400,000 distinct CDR3 sequences, over 13% of which are singletons, and around 30% rests with the top ten. The sample was blood. These receptors originate from a man aged 50-59 years with Graves' ophthalmopathy. The CDR3 runs from the conserved cysteine through the conserved F or W. Each record gives: V gene, D gene, J gene, clone size, CDR3 protein, CDR3 DNA. D genes are given only for firm matches. Expanded clones are given a class, and other clones once, few, many or no size at all.

v_gene: TRBV7-2; d_gene: .; j_gene: TRBJ2-3; abundance: few; CDR3aa: CASSFSEPTDTQYF; CDR3nt: TGTGCCAGCAGCTTTAGCGAGCCCACAGATACGCAGTATTTT
v_gene: TRBV4-1; d_gene: .; j_gene: TRBJ2-5; abundance: few; CDR3aa: CASSQARAQETQYF; CDR3nt: TGCGCCAGCAGCCAAGCCAGGGCCCAAGAGACCCAGTACTTC
v_gene: TRBV9; d_gene: .; j_gene: TRBJ1-2; abundance: .; CDR3aa: CASSGLEGIHGYTF; CDR3nt: TGTGCCAGCAGCGGCTTAGAAGGAATTCATGGCTACACCTTC
v_gene: TRBV27; d_gene: TRBD1; j_gene: TRBJ2-2; abundance: many; CDR3aa: CASSPYRGADTGELFF; CDR3nt: TGTGCCAGCAGTCCCTACAGGGGGGCGGACACCGGGGAGCTGTTTTTT
v_gene: TRBV12-3/TRBV12-4; d_gene: .; j_gene: TRBJ2-1; abundance: few; CDR3aa: CASSLSFGGLYNEQFF; CDR3nt: TGTGCCAGCAGTTTAAGTTTCGGGGGTCTCTACAATGAGCAGTTCTTC
v_gene: TRBV7-8; d_gene: TRBD1; j_gene: TRBJ2-5; abundance: many; CDR3aa: CASSLGWTGKQETQYF; CDR3nt: TGTGCCAGCAGCTTAGGGTGGACAGGAAAACAAGAGACCCAGTACTTC
v_gene: TRBV2; d_gene: .; j_gene: TRBJ2-3; abundance: many; CDR3aa: CASSSRGTSTDTQYF; CDR3nt: TGTGCCAGCAGCAGTAGAGGAACTAGCACAGATACGCAGTATTTT
v_gene: TRBV9; d_gene: TRBD2; j_gene: TRBJ2-1; abundance: .; CDR3aa: CASSVASGAYNEQFF; CDR3nt: TGTGCCAGCAGCGTAGCGAGCGGGGCCTACAATGAGCAGTTCTTC
v_gene: TRBV20-1; d_gene: .; j_gene: TRBJ2-1; abundance: many; CDR3aa: CSAREGLGHNEQFF; CDR3nt: TGCAGTGCTAGAGAGGGCCTAGGACACAATGAGCAGTTCTTC
v_gene: TRBV3-1; d_gene: .; j_gene: TRBJ2-3; abundance: many; CDR3aa: CASSQLTDTQYF; CDR3nt: TGTGCCAGCAGCCAATTGACAGATACGCAGTATTTT
v_gene: TRBV20-1; d_gene: .; j_gene: TRBJ2-3; abundance: many; CDR3aa: CSARDFEGKRTDTQYF; CDR3nt: TGCAGTGCTAGAGATTTTGAGGGGAAACGCACAGATACGCAGTATTTT
v_gene: TRBV11-1; d_gene: .; j_gene: TRBJ1-1; abundance: many; CDR3aa: CASSLAGAQTEAFF; CDR3nt: TGTGCCAGCAGCTTAGCTGGGGCCCAAACTGAAGCTTTCTTT